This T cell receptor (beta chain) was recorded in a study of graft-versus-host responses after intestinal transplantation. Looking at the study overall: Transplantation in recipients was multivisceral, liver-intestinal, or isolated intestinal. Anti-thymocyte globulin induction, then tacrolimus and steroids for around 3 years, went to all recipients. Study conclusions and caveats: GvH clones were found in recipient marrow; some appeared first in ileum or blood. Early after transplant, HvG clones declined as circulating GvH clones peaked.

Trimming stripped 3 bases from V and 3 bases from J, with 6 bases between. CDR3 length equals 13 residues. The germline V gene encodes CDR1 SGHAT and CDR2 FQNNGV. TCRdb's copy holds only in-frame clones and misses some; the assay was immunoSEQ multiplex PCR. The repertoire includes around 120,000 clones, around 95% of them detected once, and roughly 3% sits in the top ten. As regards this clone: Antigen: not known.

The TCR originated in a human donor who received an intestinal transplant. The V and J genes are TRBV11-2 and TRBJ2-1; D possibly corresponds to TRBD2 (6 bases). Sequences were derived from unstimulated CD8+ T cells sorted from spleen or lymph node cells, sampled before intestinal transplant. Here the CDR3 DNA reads TGTGCCAGCAGCTTGACTAGCTACAATGAGCAGTTCTTC. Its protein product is CASSLTSYNEQFF.